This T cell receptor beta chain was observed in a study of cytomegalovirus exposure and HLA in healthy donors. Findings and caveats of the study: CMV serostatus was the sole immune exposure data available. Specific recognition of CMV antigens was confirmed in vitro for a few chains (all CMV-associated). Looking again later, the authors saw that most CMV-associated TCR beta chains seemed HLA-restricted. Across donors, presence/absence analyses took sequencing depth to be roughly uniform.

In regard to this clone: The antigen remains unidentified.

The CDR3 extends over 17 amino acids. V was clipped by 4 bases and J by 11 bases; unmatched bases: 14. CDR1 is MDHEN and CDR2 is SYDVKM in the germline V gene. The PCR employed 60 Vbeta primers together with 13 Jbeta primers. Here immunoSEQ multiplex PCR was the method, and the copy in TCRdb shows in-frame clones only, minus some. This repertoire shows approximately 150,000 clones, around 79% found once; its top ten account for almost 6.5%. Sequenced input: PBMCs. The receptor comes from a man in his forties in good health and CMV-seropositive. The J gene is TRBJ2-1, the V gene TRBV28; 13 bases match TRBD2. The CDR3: CASSSPPGTSGTTKQFF. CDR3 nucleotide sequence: TGTGCCAGCAGTTCGCCTCCCGGGACTAGCGGGACGACGAAGCAGTTCTTC.